The clone carrying this TCR beta chain was observed once. No antigen is known for it. The data stem from a study of cytomegalovirus exposure and HLA in healthy donors. General observations from the study: A later analysis reportedly found fewer N-insertions in an Asian-associated ancestry cluster than the roughly 730-donor mean. About 87% or about 30% of the time was how often most TCR beta V segments were productive, according to an earlier analysis.

This PCR relied on a set of 60 Vbeta primers and 13 Jbeta primers. Authors' data handling: It was a later analysis that counted about 80 million unique TCR beta chains, of which around 11 million were shared. Clones were read by immunoSEQ multiplex PCR, and TCRdb kept only the in-frame ones, dropping some. V, J and clone size are taken as reported in that table, and D and trimming were inferred from the DNA itself. The profile shows about 130,000 clones, 70% to 85% of them singletons. This CDR3 has 15 amino acids. V was pared by 3 bases and J by 3 bases, with 14 bases between. The V gene's germline CDR1 is ENHRY and CDR2 SYGVKD.

The specimen sequenced was PBMCs. This TCR was recovered from a woman between 55 and 75 years old in good health and CMV-seropositive. This rearrangement joins TRBV10-3 to TRBJ2-5; D may be TRBD2 (5 bases). The CDR3 DNA reads as TGTGCCATCAGTGATCCAAGGTCCGGGGAAGAGACCCAGTACTTC. Amino acids: CAISDPRSGEETQYF.